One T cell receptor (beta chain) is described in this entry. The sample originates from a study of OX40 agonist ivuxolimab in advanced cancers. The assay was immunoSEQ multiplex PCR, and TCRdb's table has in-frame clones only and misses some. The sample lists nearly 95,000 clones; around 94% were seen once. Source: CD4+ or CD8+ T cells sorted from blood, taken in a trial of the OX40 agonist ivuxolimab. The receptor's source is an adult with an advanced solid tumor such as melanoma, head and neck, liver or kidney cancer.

CDR3 in DNA: TGTGCCAGCAGTGTCCAGGGACCTTCACCCCTCCACTTT. Its protein is CASSVQGPSPLHF. The chain combines TRBV5-4 with TRBJ1-6, with a possible D match to TRBD1 (5 bases). Per germline, CDR1 SGHNT and CDR2 YYREEE (reference sequence). V was trimmed by 5 bases and J by 9 bases, leaving 12 bases between them. The CDR3 consists of 13 residues.